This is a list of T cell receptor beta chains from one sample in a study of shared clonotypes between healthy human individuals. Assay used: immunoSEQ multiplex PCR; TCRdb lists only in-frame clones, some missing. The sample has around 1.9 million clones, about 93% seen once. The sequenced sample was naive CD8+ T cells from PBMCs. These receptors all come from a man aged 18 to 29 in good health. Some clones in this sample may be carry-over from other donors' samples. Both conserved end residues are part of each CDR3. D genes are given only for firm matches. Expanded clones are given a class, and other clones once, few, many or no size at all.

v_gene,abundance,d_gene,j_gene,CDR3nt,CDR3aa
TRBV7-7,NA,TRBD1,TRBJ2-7,TGTGCCAGCAGCTTAGGGACAGGGCCCTACGAGCAGTACTTC,CASSLGTGPYEQYF
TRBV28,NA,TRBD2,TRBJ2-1,TGTGCCAGCAATGGGGGACTAGCGGGAGACTATGAGCAGTTCTTC,CASNGGLAGDYEQFF
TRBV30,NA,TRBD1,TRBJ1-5,TGTGCCTGGAGTACCGGGACAGGGGGCAATCAGCCCCAGCATTTT,CAWSTGTGGNQPQHF
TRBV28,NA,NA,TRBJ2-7,TGTGCCAGCAGTTTCGGGGAGGTCTACGAGCAGTACTTC,CASSFGEVYEQYF
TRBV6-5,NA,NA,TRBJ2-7,TGTGCCAGCAGCCTGGACGCCAACTACGAGCAGTACTTC,CASSLDANYEQYF
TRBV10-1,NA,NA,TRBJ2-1,TGCGCCAGCAGTGAAGTCCCCTCTGCCAATGAGCAGTTCTTC,CASSEVPSANEQFF
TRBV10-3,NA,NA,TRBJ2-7,TGTGCCATCAGTGAGTCGTTCAACTACGAGCAGTACTTC,CAISESFNYEQYF
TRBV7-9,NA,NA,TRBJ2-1,TGTGCCGGCGGTCCCGAGGGAGTTGTTAATGAGCAGTTCTTC,CAGGPEGVVNEQFF
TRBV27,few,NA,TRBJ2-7,TGTGCCAGCAGTTTACGAGGTGTGGACTACGAGCAGTACTTC,CASSLRGVDYEQYF
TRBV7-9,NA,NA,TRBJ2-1,TGTGCCAGCAGCTTAGCGCATAGCTCCTACAATGAGCAGTTCTTC,CASSLAHSSYNEQFF